One and the same sample provided the 10 T cell receptor beta chains below, sequenced in a study of shared clonotypes between healthy human individuals. Only in-frame clones appear in the TCRdb table, and some are missing; sequencing was by immunoSEQ multiplex PCR. The sample records more than 400,000 clones, about 85% being singletons. Sequenced material: PBMCs. These receptors were collected from a woman in her forties in good health. Some clones in this sample may be carry-over from other donors' samples.

Points on this clone: Given a far larger clone just one base away, this is likely a sequencing read error. The chain employs TRBV30 and TRBJ1-2, with D possibly matching TRBD1 (5 bases). CDR1 and CDR2 (germline): GTSNPN, SVGIG (reference sequence). CDR3 size: 13 residues. V lost 0 bases and J lost 6, with 11 bases in between. CDR3: CAWSVQRGDGYTF. The CDR3 DNA reads as TGTGCCTGGAGTGTACAGAGGGGAGATGGCTACACCTTC. The variable domain in full, completed from reference TRBV30 and TRBJ1-2, reads SQTIHQWPATLVQPVGSPLSLECTVEGTSNPNLYWYRQAAGRGLQLLFYSVGIGQISSEVPQNLSASRPQDRQFILSSKKLLLSDSGFYLCAWSVQRGDGYTFGSGTRLTVV.

The table lists this clone with many counts. Additional DNA sequences in this sample encode the identical CDR3. The chain employs TRBV4-1 and TRBJ2-1, with TRBD2 matching 10 bases. The CDR3 consists of 15 residues. The V and J ends lost 3 bases and 9 bases, in that order; junction bases with no gene match: 8. Germline assignment: CDR1 MGHRA and CDR2 YSYEKL. The CDR3 sequence: CASSQPLAGAGEQFF. CDR3 sequence (DNA): TGCGCCAGCAGCCAGCCCCTAGCGGGAGCCGGTGAGCAGTTCTTC.

The chain joins TRBV27 to TRBJ2-7; 12 bases fit TRBD1. With 8 bases clipped from V and 2 bases from J, the junction kept 1 base outside the gene matches. CDR1 MNHEY and CDR2 SMNVEV come from the germline V gene (reference sequence). This CDR3 comprises 13 residues. The CDR3 loop is CASRDRGPYEQYF. Written as DNA, the CDR3 is TGTGCCAGCCGGGACAGGGGGCCCTACGAGCAGTACTTC.

This clone was seen a handful of times. CDR3 amino acids: CASSQEESGLAGAWYEQYF. The CDR3 DNA reads as TGTGCCAGCAGCCAAGAGGAGTCGGGACTAGCGGGAGCTTGGTACGAGCAGTACTTC. The rearrangement uses TRBV4-2 and TRBJ2-7, with 14 bases fitting TRBD2. With 0 bases clipped from V and 4 bases from J, the junction kept 11 bases outside the gene matches. The CDR3 extends over 19 amino acids. The germline gives CDR1 LGHNA, CDR2 YNFKEQ.

The J gene is TRBJ2-1, the V gene TRBV4-3; D may be TRBD1 or TRBD2 (5 bases each). The CDR3 is 15 amino acids. Trimming left V 1 base short and J 7 bases short, with 14 bases between. Germline CDR1 reads LGHNA; CDR2 reads YSLEER. The CDR3 spells CASSQGGGRGNEQFF. In DNA form, the CDR3 reads TGCGCCAGCAGCCAAGGGGGCGGACGGGGAAATGAGCAGTTCTTC.

The chain couples TRBV19 to TRBJ1-3; a weak D match, TRBD1 (5 bases). The CDR3 is 17 amino acids. Germline V gene lookup returns CDR1 LNHDA and CDR2 SQIVND (reference sequence). V shed 5 bases and J shed 2 bases, with 19 bases lying between them. In DNA, the CDR3 is TGTGCCAGTAGTTCGGCAGGGAATGTACGCCCTGGAAACACCATATATTTT. Residues: CASSSAGNVRPGNTIYF.

This chain links TRBV19 with TRBJ2-5; maybe TRBD1 (7 bases). CDR1 is LNHDA, CDR2 SQIVND, per germline (reference sequence). The CDR3 extends over 17 amino acids. V was clipped by 4 bases and J by 5 bases, with 23 bases between them. For the CDR3, the DNA is TGTGCCAGTAGTACCCCCCGGGACAGCAGAGGGGGGGAGACCCAGTACTTC. It specifies CASSTPRDSRGGETQYF.

The chain recombines TRBV7-2 with TRBJ1-5; D perhaps matches TRBD1 (5 bases). Germline loops: CDR1 SGHTA, CDR2 FQGNSA. V was clipped by 5 bases and J by 5 bases, with 16 bases between them. The CDR3 contains 15 residues. The CDR3 region is CASSPRTGADQPQHF. The CDR3 nucleotides read TGTGCCAGCAGCCCCCGGACTGGGGCCGATCAGCCCCAGCATTTT.

The chain uses TRBV29-1 and TRBJ2-2; D is ambiguous. Germline V gives CDR1 SQVTM, CDR2 ANQGSEA. The CDR3 spans 14 residues. V lost 8 bases to trimming and J lost 4 bases, with 17 bases between them. The CDR3 sequence: CSSPKGRFTGELFF. The CDR3 DNA reads TGCAGCTCCCCTAAGGGCCGGTTCACCGGGGAGCTGTTTTTT.

Remarks on this clone: A far larger clone is one base from this, pointing to a likely read error. J is TRBJ2-4 and V is TRBV7-2; D not resolved. The V gene's germline CDR1 is SGHTA and CDR2 FQGNSA. Trimming left V 8 bases short and J 11 bases short, with 22 bases between. The CDR3 totals 14 residues. The CDR3 spells CASGSRAGDSVQYF. The DNA of the CDR3 is TGTGCCAGCGGCTCAAGGGCCGGTGACTCGGTTCAGTACTTC. Together with reference TRBV7-2 and TRBJ2-4, the CDR3 gives the full variable domain: GAGVSQSPSNKVTEKGKDVELRCDPISGHTALYWYRQSLGQGLEFLIYFQGNSAPDKSGLPSDRFSAERTGGSVSTLTIQRTQQEDSAVYLCASGSRAGDSVQYFGAGTRLSVL.